One and the same sample provided the 15 T cell receptor beta chains below, sequenced in a study of T cell responses to AZD1222 COVID-19 vaccine. This table comes from immunoSEQ multiplex PCR, and its TCRdb copy is limited to in-frame clones, with some not included. The table shows roughly 200,000 clones, with approximately 90% occurring only once. The source material was peripheral blood, sampled 28 days after the second AZD1222 dose. The receptors come from an adult who received the AZD1222 COVID-19 vaccine.

As for this clone: Other DNA sequences in the same sample also yield this CDR3. J is TRBJ2-7 and V is TRBV6-5, with TRBD2 matching 9 bases. The CDR3 spans 14 residues. The V gene's germline CDR1 is MNHEY and CDR2 SVGAGI. V lost 3 bases, J lost 2 bases, and 2 bases stayed unmatched. The CDR3 DNA is TGTGCCAGCAGTTATGGCGGGGGGGCCTACGAGCAGTACTTC. Translated, it gives CASSYGGGAYEQYF.

V is TRBV6-1 and J is TRBJ2-1, with 13 bases that match TRBD2. The V and J ends lost 4 bases and 7 bases, in that order; junction bases with no gene match: 7. Germline-derived CDR1 and CDR2 are MNHNS and SASEGT. The CDR3 sequence is 16 residues long. The CDR3 nucleotides are TGTGCCAGCAGTGTAGGACTAGCGGGAGTGTGGAATGAGCAGTTCTTC. This translates into CASSVGLAGVWNEQFF.

This chain connects TRBV6-5 to TRBJ1-2, with D hard to call. Trimming cost V 1 base and J 8 bases, with 14 bases left between them. Germline-derived CDR1 and CDR2 are MNHEY and SVGAGI. This CDR3 contains 14 residues. The CDR3 reads CASSYFRGTGGYTF. Here the CDR3 DNA reads TGTGCCAGCAGTTACTTTCGAGGAACGGGCGGCTACACCTTC.

The V call is TRBV2, the J call TRBJ2-3; TRBD2 agrees at 7 bases. Losses at the gene ends were 8 bases for V and 1 base for J; bases not matched to a gene: 6. The CDR3 has 14 residues. Per the germline V gene, CDR1 is SNHLY and CDR2 is FYNNEI. The CDR3 DNA sequence: TGTGCCAGCGGTAAGCGGGGACGCACAGATACGCAGTATTTT. This gives the protein CASGKRGRTDTQYF.

The rearrangement joins TRBV7-9 to TRBJ1-2; TRBD1 might be the D (5 bases). Trimming stripped 2 bases from V and 4 bases from J, with 11 bases between. This CDR3 is 14 amino acids long. Looked up from germline, CDR1 is SEHNR and CDR2 is FQNEAQ (reference sequence). The CDR3 spells CASSLTGTIYGYTF. CDR3 coding DNA: TGTGCCAGCAGCTTAACCGGGACTATCTATGGCTACACCTTC.

This clone appeared a single time. The rearrangement uses TRBV2 and TRBJ1-2; the D is unclear. V dropped 5 bases and J dropped 6 bases, with 13 bases sitting between them. CDR1 and CDR2 (germline): SNHLY, FYNNEI. The CDR3 length is 13 residues. The CDR3 bases are TGTGCCAGCAGTATTATCCTCACCCATGGCTACACCTTC. Its translation is CASSIILTHGYTF.

The rearrangement links TRBV11-2 to TRBJ2-7; the match to TRBD1 covers 7 bases. This CDR3 has 15 residues. V lost 5 bases to trimming and J lost 7 bases; unmatched junction nucleotides: 14. Looked up from germline, CDR1 is SGHAT and CDR2 is FQNNGV. Here the CDR3 DNA reads TGTGCCAGCAGCCCCCGGGACGGACAGGCGCGGGAGCAGTACTTC. Translating gives CASSPRDGQAREQYF. Full variable domain (outside the CDR3, taken from reference TRBV11-2 and TRBJ2-7): EAGVAQSPRYKIIEKRQSVAFWCNPISGHATLYWYQQILGQGPKLLIQFQNNGVVDDSQLPKDRFSAERLKGVDSTLKIQPAKLEDSAVYLCASSPRDGQAREQYFGPGTRLTVT.

This clone came up a few times. V usage is TRBV3-1 (or the pseudogene TRBV3-2) and J usage is TRBJ1-1; the D gene is possibly TRBD1 (6 bases). CDR1 is LGHDT, CDR2 YNNKEL, per germline (reference sequence). V gave up 1 base and J gave up 1 base, with 10 bases separating them. CDR3 length: 15 amino acids. The CDR3 spells CASSQGGLTNTEAFF. CDR3 bases: TGTGCCAGCAGCCAAGGGGGGCTTACGAACACTGAAGCTTTCTTT.

V is TRBV7-2 and J is TRBJ2-6, with D perhaps TRBD2 (6 bases). Germline V gene lookup returns CDR1 SGHTA and CDR2 FQGNSA. The V gene lost 0 bases and the J gene lost 0 bases, with 6 bases spanning the gap. The CDR3 has 16 residues. CDR3 coding DNA: TGTGCCAGCAGCTTAGCCGGGAGCTCTGGGGCCAACGTCCTGACTTTC. It is translated as CASSLAGSSGANVLTF.

This chain joins TRBV11-2 and TRBJ1-2; a weak D match, TRBD1 (5 bases). With 0 bases removed from V and 5 bases from J, the gap between germline ends came to 25 bases. This CDR3 comprises 19 residues. Germline V lookup: CDR1 SGHAT, CDR2 FQNNGV. The CDR3 DNA is TGTGCCAGCAGCTTAGATATGTGGGGCCGGAGAGACGATCTTTATGGCTACACCTTC. It encodes CASSLDMWGRRDDLYGYTF.

In its sample, this clone was seen once. The chain carries TRBV5-4 and TRBJ2-1; TRBD2 agrees at 7 bases. Unmatched junction bases numbered 9, after V lost 1 base and J lost 8 bases. Germline V gives CDR1 SGHNT, CDR2 YYREEE (reference sequence). The length of the CDR3 is 15 residues. The CDR3: CASSLYMGGRDEQFF. In nucleotides, the CDR3 is TGTGCCAGCAGCTTGTATATGGGAGGGCGGGATGAGCAGTTCTTC.

The gene calls are TRBV7-2 and TRBJ2-1, with a weak D call TRBD2 (7 bases). This CDR3 has 17 amino acids. With 5 bases removed from V and 8 bases from J, the gap between germline ends came to 25 bases. Germline V lookup: CDR1 SGHTA, CDR2 FQGNSA. The CDR3 bases are TGTGCCAGCAGCCTGCAGTTGGGGGGGCCCAGGGGTGATGAGCAGTTCTTC. Protein sequence: CASSLQLGGPRGDEQFF.

The V and J genes are TRBV9 and TRBJ1-6; no definite D call. The V end lost 3 bases, the J end lost 0 bases, and 10 bases lay between the germline ends. Germline CDR1 is SGDLS and CDR2 is YYNGEE. This CDR3 region has 16 residues. The CDR3 DNA sequence: TGTGCCAGCAGCGCCCAGGTGTTCTCCTATAATTCACCCCTCCACTTT. Translation gives CASSAQVFSYNSPLHF.

The chain couples TRBV4-1 to TRBJ2-1; the match to TRBD2 covers 11 bases. In germline, CDR1 is MGHRA, CDR2 YSYEKL. Trimming cost V 3 bases and J 9 bases; bases outside gene matches: 10. The CDR3 totals 16 residues. In DNA form, the CDR3 reads TGCGCCAGCAGCCACCTACTAGCGGGGGTAAAGAGTGAGCAGTTCTTC. This codes for CASSHLLAGVKSEQFF.

The gene calls are TRBV14 and TRBJ2-6; perhaps TRBD2 as D (5 bases). The germline CDR1 and CDR2 sequences are SGHDN and FVKESK. The length of the CDR3 is 19 residues. Trimming cost V 3 bases and J 0 bases, with 18 bases left between them. As DNA, the CDR3 is TGTGCCAGCAGCCAGGGAGCCTGGGCCACCCGCTCTGGGGCCAACGTCCTGACTTTC. Protein: CASSQGAWATRSGANVLTF.